The T cell receptor (beta chain) described here comes from a study of T cells expressing NK-cell markers. As for the study in general: In the group of eight sequenced donors, seven were HCMV-seropositive and one was seronegative.

The germline V gene encodes CDR1 MNHEY and CDR2 SVGAGI. This CDR3 has 14 amino acids. 5'RACE template switching with UMIs produced the TCR beta cDNA. TCRdb reprocessed the 5' RACE reads, keeping one entry per CDR3 protein, no DNA. The data include more than 120,000 distinct CDR3 sequences; the top ten clones carry 10% to 15%. The chain is built from TRBV6-5 and TRBJ1-5. The sequenced sample was blood T cells: a sorted CD56 or NKG2C T cell subset, CD4+ or CD8+ T cells, or bulk PBMC T cells (not recorded which). The source is a man between 18 and 35 years old in good health. This chain's CDR3 is CASSWGPSNQPQHF.